This TCR beta chain was observed in a study of vaccination and CD4 T cells after COVID-19. Study context: Two of the convalescents were Hispanic, and the group consisted of six males and four females. Cells were stimulated with overlapping spike peptides from SARS-CoV-2, HCoV-NL63, HCoV-OC43 and HCoV-229E.

As for treatment: roughly 10-day PBMC culture with coronavirus spike peptide pools or control peptides (ViraFEST assay). General study findings and limits: SARS-CoV-2-reactive clonotype medians increased from about 20 to 38, not significantly.

V was pared by 5 bases and J by 2 bases, with 15 bases of the junction left unmatched. CDR3 length: 18 residues. Per germline, CDR1 SNHLY and CDR2 FYNNEI. CD4+ T cells that had been cultured provided DNA sequenced with the Oncomine TCR Beta short-read assay. One entry per CDR3 protein results from TCRdb running MiXCR on the PCR reads. This sample has 9,500 or so distinct CDR3 sequences, with approximately 24% found just once. This clonotype appeared a few times. Its target is unknown. Sequenced material: CD4+ T cells from blood, cultured in vitro, taken before SARS-CoV-2 vaccination. The chain uses TRBV2 and TRBJ2-5; 9 positions match TRBD1. The origin of this receptor is a human donor who received a COVID-19 vaccine. The CDR3 reads CASSKNRPGTGPQETQYF. The CDR3 bases are TGTGCCAGCAGTAAAAATAGACCTGGGACAGGGCCTCAAGAGACCCAGTACTTC.